This entry lists 8 T cell receptor beta chains sequenced from one sample in a study of human T cells and chemical hapten exposure. Time point given: patch test 1, 2 weeks after DPC sensitization. Treatment denoted: therapeutic diphenylcyclopropenone sensitization with weekly scalp DPC. TCRdb re-called the RACE reads through MiXCR, storing one row per CDR3 protein. The data hold approximately 82,000 distinct CDR3 sequences, with about 11% observed a single time. The sample consisted of whole blood, taken in connection with sensitization to the hapten diphenylcyclopropenone (DPC). The source of these receptors is a man in his forties or fifties with alopecia areata. Some clones in this sample may be carry-over from other donors' samples.

This clonotype was seen only a few times. This chain joins TRBV5-1 and TRBJ2-3; D not certain. The CDR3 loop spans 15 amino acids. V gave up 0 bases and J gave up 3 bases, with 11 bases separating them. Germline loops: CDR1 SGHRS, CDR2 YFSETQ. The CDR3 DNA sequence: TGCGCCAGCAGCTTGGACGGACCCCCTACAGATACGCAGTATTTT. Translated, it gives CASSLDGPPTDTQYF.

V and J are TRBV5-1 and TRBJ2-7; 11 bases match TRBD2. The CDR3 extends over 16 amino acids. V lost 4 bases and J lost 2; bases outside the gene matches: 8. Germline assignment: CDR1 SGHRS and CDR2 YFSETQ. CDR3 DNA sequence: TGCGCCAGCAGCCCAACGCTAGCGGGAGGAACCTACGAGCAGTACGTC. As protein: CASSPTLAGGTYEQYV.

The chain has TRBV18 and TRBJ1-2; D is ambiguous. CDR3 size: 13 residues. Trimming pared 5 bases from V and 7 bases from J, leaving 14 bases between. Germline CDR1 and CDR2: KGHSH and LQKENI. CDR3 in amino acids: CASSSNSHTGYTF. The CDR3 region has the DNA TGTGCCAGCTCATCAAACTCCCACACTGGCTACACCTTC. The complete variable domain, with remaining parts taken from reference TRBV18 and TRBJ1-2, reads NAGVMQNPRHLVRRRGQEARLRCSPMKGHSHVYWYRQLPEEGLKFMVYLQKENIIDESGMPKERFSAEFPKEGPSILRIQQVVRGDSAAYFCASSSNSHTGYTFGSGTRLTVV.

V and J are TRBV5-1 and TRBJ2-5; no firm D call. The V and J ends lost 0 bases and 3 bases respectively, with 12 bases between them. CDR3 length: 15 residues. CDR1 and CDR2 (germline): SGHRS, YFSETQ. Here the CDR3 reads CASSLVTPSKETQYF. CDR3 in DNA: TGCGCCAGCAGCTTGGTAACACCTAGTAAAGAGACCCAGTACTTC.

The chain joins TRBV27 to TRBJ2-6; D may be TRBD2 (6 bases). This CDR3 is built from 16 residues. Germline lookup yields CDR1 MNHEY and CDR2 SMNVEV (reference sequence). V dropped 2 bases and J dropped 4 bases, with 12 bases sitting between them. CDR3 nucleotides: TGTGCCAGCAGTTTACGGGGGATGGGGGGGGCCAACGTCCTGACTTTC. This gives the protein CASSLRGMGGANVLTF.

The gene calls are TRBV20-1 and TRBJ2-3; D gene ambiguous. Per the germline V gene, CDR1 is DFQATT and CDR2 is SNEGSKA (reference sequence). V dropped 3 bases and J dropped 6 bases, with 13 bases sitting between them. CDR3 length: 13 amino acids. The chain's CDR3 is CSARVAQWDTQYF. The CDR3 bases are TGCAGTGCTAGGGTGGCCCAATGGGATACGCAGTATTTT.

The chain employs TRBV7-9 and TRBJ1-2; D may be TRBD1 (6 bases). From germline, CDR1 is SEHNR and CDR2 FQNEAQ (reference sequence). Trimming took off 0 bases at V and 8 bases at J, with 16 bases between the two ends. The CDR3 length is 15 residues. CDR3 protein: CASSLARMGGRGYTF. The DNA for the CDR3 is TGTGCCAGCAGCTTAGCGCGGATGGGGGGCCGGGGCTACACCTTC.

This clonotype occurred a few times. The genes are TRBV4-2 and TRBJ2-2, with 10 nucleotides matching TRBD2. This CDR3 is built from 19 residues. Germline lookup yields CDR1 LGHNA and CDR2 YNFKEQ. After removal of 4 bases from V and 0 bases from J, the junction contained 11 bases not matched to a gene. The CDR3, as DNA: TGTGCCAGCAGCCTCAGAACCGGGACTAGCGCAACGAACACCGGGGAGCTGTTTTTT. It codes for CASSLRTGTSATNTGELFF.